These 28 T cell receptor beta chains were sequenced from one sample in a study of shared clonotypes between healthy human individuals. Repertoires were generated with immunoSEQ multiplex PCR, while TCRdb's copy carries only in-frame clones and drops some. The sample comprises around 550,000 clones, approximately 95% of which are singletons, and 0.11% rests with the top ten. CD45RO-negative, CCR7-positively selected cells formed the naive CD8 fraction, excluding terminally differentiated effector memory CD45RA+ cells. Sequences were obtained from naive CD8+ T cells sorted from blood. The receptors stem from a woman aged 25 to 39 in good health.

The genes are TRBV11-2 and TRBJ2-1; a possible D gene is TRBD2 (6 bases). The CDR3 has 15 residues. Germline V gene lookup returns CDR1 SGHAT and CDR2 FQNNGV. V shed 5 bases and J shed 2 bases, with 13 bases lying between them. DNA of the CDR3: TGTGCCAGCAGCGGCCGGGAGCGAGCCTACAATGAGCAGTTCTTC. Translation: CASSGRERAYNEQFF. The entire variable domain, with the rest obtained from reference TRBV11-2 and TRBJ2-1, is as follows: EAGVAQSPRYKIIEKRQSVAFWCNPISGHATLYWYQQILGQGPKLLIQFQNNGVVDDSQLPKDRFSAERLKGVDSTLKIQPAKLEDSAVYLCASSGRERAYNEQFFGPGTRLTVL.

The gene calls are TRBV27 and TRBJ1-5, with TRBD1 matching 7 bases. The CDR3 consists of 17 residues. V dropped 7 bases and J dropped 6; count of bases not matched to a gene: 18. Germline values: CDR1 MNHEY, CDR2 SMNVEV (reference sequence). The DNA for the CDR3 is TGTGCCAGCACCGACCGGGGCGAGGGGGCTTTTACTCAGCCCCAGCATTTT. Translated, it gives CASTDRGEGAFTQPQHF.

The genes are TRBV9 and TRBJ2-2; 13 bases map to TRBD2. The CDR3 length is 16 residues. CDR1 and CDR2 from the germline V gene are SGDLS and YYNGEE. With 3 bases clipped from V and 6 bases from J, the junction kept 5 bases outside the gene matches. The CDR3: CASSGKGLAGPGELFF. The CDR3 nucleotides are TGTGCCAGCAGCGGAAAGGGACTAGCGGGACCCGGGGAGCTGTTTTTT.

J is TRBJ2-7 and V is TRBV5-4, with 7 bases identical to TRBD1. The V gene end was trimmed by 4 bases and the J gene end by 0 bases; junction bases not matched to a gene: 7. The CDR3 consists of 15 residues. Germline CDR1 is SGHNT and CDR2 is YYREEE (reference sequence). This chain's CDR3 is CASSHSDRSSYEQYF. CDR3 sequence (DNA): TGTGCCAGCAGCCACTCGGACAGGAGCTCCTACGAGCAGTACTTC.

This clone is a singleton in its sample. This sequence joins TRBV6-1 and TRBJ1-2; D might be TRBD1 (5 bases). The germline V and J ends were trimmed by 6 bases and 3 bases, with 14 bases remaining between them. The CDR3 is 14 amino acids. CDR1 MNHNS and CDR2 SASEGT come from the germline V gene. The CDR3 region has the DNA TGTGCCAGCAGGGAGGGAGGGGAATACTATGGCTACACCTTC. Residues: CASREGGEYYGYTF.

Of note for this clone: Other DNA sequences of this sample code for an identical CDR3. The chain uses TRBV19 and TRBJ1-5; D call uncertain. The germline CDR1 and CDR2 sequences are LNHDA and SQIVND (reference sequence). CDR3 size: 15 residues. V was cut by 0 bases and J by 3 bases, with 9 bases left in between. The CDR3 DNA is TGTGCCAGTAGTATAGATCTGGAGTCCAATCAGCCCCAGCATTTT. Its translation: CASSIDLESNQPQHF. Full variable domain (remainder filled in from reference TRBV19 and TRBJ1-5): DGGITQSPKYLFRKEGQNVTLSCEQNLNHDAMYWYRQDPGQGLRLIYYSQIVNDFQKGDIAEGYSVSREKKESFPLTVTSAQKNPTAFYLCASSIDLESNQPQHFGDGTRLSIL.

V is TRBV27 and J is TRBJ2-1; 7 nucleotides agree with TRBD1. The germline gives CDR1 MNHEY, CDR2 SMNVEV (reference sequence). V was clipped by 5 bases and J by 3 bases; unmatched bases: 10. This CDR3 is built from 16 residues. As DNA, the CDR3 is TGTGCCAGCAGTCGCCGACAGGGCGCCCTCTACAATGAGCAGTTCTTC. Encoded protein: CASSRRQGALYNEQFF.

V and J are TRBV15 and TRBJ1-4; D remains unclear. CDR1 and CDR2 from the germline V gene are LNHNV and YYDKDF (reference sequence). The CDR3 length is 17 residues. V gave up 0 bases and J gave up 0 bases, with 11 bases separating them. The CDR3 coding sequence is TGTGCCACCAGCAGAGAACCCGGTTTTGCAACTAATGAAAAACTGTTTTTT. Protein: CATSREPGFATNEKLFF.

This rearrangement joins TRBV7-8 to TRBJ2-5; 8 nucleotides match TRBD2. The ends lost 1 base at V and 5 bases at J; junction bases unmatched: 9. The CDR3 sequence is 16 residues long. The germline CDR1 and CDR2 sequences are SGHVS and FQNEAQ. The CDR3 loop reads CASSLDLREVAETQYF. The CDR3 bases are TGTGCCAGCAGCTTAGATCTGCGGGAGGTCGCCGAGACCCAGTACTTC.

The gene calls are TRBV28 and TRBJ2-7, with D perhaps matching TRBD2 (5 bases). The germline V and J ends were trimmed by 3 bases and 0 bases, with 6 bases remaining between them. Germline CDR1 reads MDHEN; CDR2 reads SYDVKM. The CDR3 is made up of 13 amino acids. CDR3 coding DNA: TGTGCCAGCAGTTTCGACTACTCCTACGAGCAGTACTTC. Residues: CASSFDYSYEQYF.

The chain couples TRBV2 to TRBJ1-5; D gene uncertain. The CDR3 is 13 residues long. V shed 3 bases and J shed 7 bases, with 10 bases lying between them. Germline CDR1 is SNHLY and CDR2 is FYNNEI. The CDR3 nucleotides are TGTGCCAGCAGTGATGGGCCACGGCAGCCCCAGCATTTT. It translates to CASSDGPRQPQHF.

V usage is TRBV28 and J usage is TRBJ2-5; D call uncertain. Near its end, the DNA agrees better with TRBJ2-7, so the J call may be wrong. The CDR3 is 14 residues long. The germline V gene encodes CDR1 MDHEN and CDR2 SYDVKM. CDR3 loop: CASSFLGGTYEQYF. As DNA, the CDR3 is TGTGCCAGCAGTTTTCTGGGTGGAACCTACGAGCAGTACTTC.

A few counts support this clone. The chain uses TRBV5-6 and TRBJ1-2; D not resolved. The CDR3 sequence is 13 residues long. Germline V gives CDR1 SGHDT, CDR2 YYEEEE. V dropped 4 bases and J dropped 3 bases, with 10 bases sitting between them. CDR3 DNA: TGTGCCAGCAGCGACCGGGGAGACTATGGCTACACCTTC. Translated: CASSDRGDYGYTF.

The chain couples TRBV7-9 to TRBJ2-7; 7 bases fit TRBD2. Germline assignment: CDR1 SEHNR and CDR2 FQNEAQ (reference sequence). The CDR3 is 15 amino acids. Trimming at V came to 5 bases and at J to 3 bases, leaving 10 bases not matched to a gene. This CDR3 reads CASSLPGLPLYEQYF. The CDR3 nucleotides are TGTGCCAGCAGCCTACCGGGACTACCGCTCTACGAGCAGTACTTC.

The chain has TRBV19 and TRBJ2-1, with 15 bases matching TRBD2. This CDR3 is 16 amino acids long. The germline V gene has CDR1 LNHDA and CDR2 SQIVND (reference sequence). The ends lost 5 bases at V and 8 bases at J; junction bases unmatched: 7. In DNA, the CDR3 is TGTGCCAGTAGTCCCGGACTAGCGGGAGGGAGGGATGAGCAGTTCTTC. Translation gives CASSPGLAGGRDEQFF.

This clone was seen only once. This chain connects TRBV10-1 to TRBJ2-5; maybe TRBD2 (6 bases). Trimming took off 0 bases at V and 2 bases at J, with 22 bases between the two ends. Looked up from germline, CDR1 is WNHNN and CDR2 is SYGVQD (reference sequence). The CDR3 is made up of 19 amino acids. This CDR3 reads CASSESRRASVYLQETQYF. CDR3 bases: TGCGCCAGCAGTGAGTCCAGGAGGGCTAGTGTCTACCTACAAGAGACCCAGTACTTC.

This clone was found once. The V and J genes are TRBV11-2 and TRBJ2-1; D is perhaps TRBD1 or TRBD2 (5 bases each). V lost 2 bases, J lost 7 bases, and 9 bases lay in between. The V gene's germline CDR1 is SGHAT and CDR2 FQNNGV. The CDR3 is 13 residues long. The CDR3 DNA reads as TGTGCCAGCAGCTTAAGGGGACCGAATGAGCAGTTCTTC. Protein sequence: CASSLRGPNEQFF.

The chain recombines TRBV7-9 with TRBJ2-5, with D hard to call. Trimming shortened V by 1 base and J by 1 base, and 10 bases separated the two germline ends. The CDR3 extends over 15 amino acids. Per germline, CDR1 SEHNR and CDR2 FQNEAQ (reference sequence). CDR3 region: CASSLGPELQETQYF. As DNA, the CDR3 is TGTGCCAGCAGCTTAGGCCCTGAACTCCAAGAGACCCAGTACTTC. Full variable domain (outside the CDR3, taken from reference TRBV7-9 and TRBJ2-5): DTGVSQNPRHKITKRGQNVTFRCDPISEHNRLYWYRQTLGQGPEFLTYFQNEAQLEKSRLLSDRFSAERPKGSFSTLEIQRTEQGDSAMYLCASSLGPELQETQYFGPGTRLLVL.

DNA of the CDR3: TGCAGCGGGTTAGGTGGGACAGGCTCCTACAATGAGCAGTTCTTC. Its protein is CSGLGGTGSYNEQFF. The chain employs TRBV29-1 and TRBJ2-1; 8 bases are shared with TRBD1. The CDR3 consists of 15 residues. The J segment lost 0 bases and the V segment lost 7 bases, leaving 8 bases of the junction unmatched. CDR1 is SQVTM and CDR2 is ANQGSEA in the germline V gene.

Points on this clone: The identical CDR3 is also encoded by other nucleotide sequences in the sample. This chain joins TRBV27 and TRBJ2-7; 8 bases map to TRBD2. The CDR3 has 13 residues. The V segment lost 5 bases and the J segment 1 base; nucleotides outside the gene matches: 1. Germline CDR1 MNHEY, CDR2 SMNVEV (reference sequence). In DNA form, the CDR3 reads TGTGCCAGCAGTCCTAGCGGGTCCTACGAGCAGTACTTC. Translated: CASSPSGSYEQYF.

The genes are TRBV6-1 and TRBJ1-2; the D gene is possibly TRBD1 (5 bases). Germline V gene sequence: CDR1 MNHNS, CDR2 SASEGT. This CDR3 contains 14 residues. The germline V and J ends were trimmed by 8 bases and 1 base, with 14 bases remaining between them. CDR3 in amino acids: CASLLGHLNYGYTF. The CDR3 coding sequence is TGTGCCAGCCTCCTGGGGCACCTTAACTATGGCTACACCTTC.

This chain joins TRBV4-2 and TRBJ2-7; 9 bases fit TRBD2. The J segment lost 5 bases and the V segment lost 4 bases, leaving 12 bases of the junction unmatched. Germline-derived CDR1 and CDR2 are LGHNA and YNFKEQ. The CDR3 extends over 16 amino acids. The CDR3 is CASSLSPGREGNEQYF. CDR3 DNA sequence: TGTGCCAGCAGCCTAAGCCCGGGGCGGGAGGGGAACGAGCAGTACTTC.

V usage is TRBV30 and J usage is TRBJ1-6; D gene ambiguous. This CDR3 has 13 amino acids. The V end was cut by 1 base, the J end by 3 bases, with 4 bases between. CDR1 GTSNPN and CDR2 SVGIG come from the germline V gene (reference sequence). CDR3 coding DNA: TGTGCCTGGAGTGGGATCTATAATTCACCCCTCCACTTT. It translates to CAWSGIYNSPLHF.

The chain links TRBV7-6 to TRBJ1-2; perhaps TRBD1 as D (5 bases). In germline, CDR1 is SGHVS, CDR2 FNYEAQ. This CDR3 has 13 amino acids. V gave up 5 bases and J gave up 7 bases, with 14 bases separating them. CDR3 bases: TGTGCCAGCAGCCCTAAGTCGGGGCGTGGCTACACCTTC. Encoded protein: CASSPKSGRGYTF.

This chain uses TRBV28 with TRBJ2-1; TRBD1 aligns across 7 bases. Losses at the gene ends were 5 bases for V and 1 base for J; bases not matched to a gene: 5. This CDR3 has 15 amino acids. Germline-derived CDR1 and CDR2 are MDHEN and SYDVKM. This CDR3 is CASSLGQESYNEQFF. The DNA of the CDR3 is TGTGCCAGCAGTCTTGGACAGGAATCCTACAATGAGCAGTTCTTC.

J is TRBJ2-3 and V is TRBV5-4; TRBD2 aligns across 9 bases. This CDR3 is 15 amino acids long. J lost 3 bases, V lost 0 bases, and 2 bases had no gene match. The germline V gene has CDR1 SGHNT and CDR2 YYREEE (reference sequence). CDR3 amino acids: CASSLVLAGTDTQYF. The CDR3 DNA reads TGTGCCAGCAGCTTGGTCCTAGCGGGGACAGATACGCAGTATTTT.

The V and J genes are TRBV19 and TRBJ1-5, with no clear D. This CDR3 has 14 residues. Per the germline V gene, CDR1 is LNHDA and CDR2 is SQIVND (reference sequence). V was pared by 1 base and J by 6 bases, with 10 bases between. CDR3 residues: CASSIGEGTQPQHF. Here the CDR3 DNA reads TGTGCCAGTAGTATAGGAGAGGGTACTCAGCCCCAGCATTTT.

The chain uses TRBV28 and TRBJ1-2; D is uncertain. This CDR3 contains 15 residues. The V end lost 5 bases, the J end lost 5 bases, and 18 bases lay between the germline ends. Per the germline V gene, CDR1 is MDHEN and CDR2 is SYDVKM. This CDR3 reads CASSPPNLSTYGYTF. The CDR3 nucleotides are TGTGCCAGCAGTCCACCTAACCTTTCGACATATGGCTACACCTTC.